The source of this T cell receptor (beta chain) is a study of cytomegalovirus exposure and HLA in healthy donors. On this clone: Antigen specificity is unknown.

Findings of the study overall: An analysis done earlier found most TCR beta V segments productive about 87% or about 30% of the time.

The study ran its PCR with 60 Vbeta and 13 Jbeta primers. Sequencing used immunoSEQ multiplex PCR; TCRdb keeps in-frame clones, though not all of them. Its clone listing holds around 100,000 clones. Trimming removed 0 bases from V and 5 bases from J, with 16 bases in between. The CDR3 runs 16 residues. CDR1 and CDR2 (germline): KGHSH, LQKENI. Donors in the study were healthy people who gave bone marrow. The material sequenced was PBMCs. The chain is built from TRBV18 and TRBJ1-2; D remains ambiguous. This TCR was recovered from a man aged 50-60 years in good health and CMV-seronegative. CDR3 sequence: CASSPPSLAEEYGYTF. In DNA, the CDR3 is TGTGCCAGCTCACCACCCTCCTTGGCCGAGGAGTATGGCTACACCTTC.